These 17 T cell receptor beta chains share one sample of origin, sequenced in a study of T-cell memory formation after mild COVID-19. One entry per CDR3 protein, called by TCRdb with MiXCR from the 5' RACE reads. The data show 550,000 to 650,000 distinct CDR3 sequences, with around a sixth seen just once and around 8.1% held by the top ten. The sequencing sample was made of PBMCs or a T cell subset sorted from them (not recorded which). Receptor source: an adult woman who had mild COVID-19 (a few samples of this study predate the infection). Cell type and time point are not known.

The sample holds a few counts of this clonotype. The chain is built from TRBV7-6 and TRBJ2-3; TRBD2 aligns across 11 bases. The length of the CDR3 is 15 residues. Germline V gene sequence: CDR1 SGHVS, CDR2 FNYEAQ. V shed 5 bases and J 4 bases; nucleotides not matched to a gene: 5. The CDR3: CASSPRLAGSDTQYF. CDR3 DNA: TGTGCCAGCAGCCCAAGACTAGCGGGGTCAGATACGCAGTATTTT.

This clonotype has a single count. This may arise from a read error, as a much more abundant clone is one base away. The chain carries TRBV5-1 and TRBJ2-7; no clear D gene. CDR3 size: 12 residues. Germline V CDR1 and CDR2: SGHRS, YFSETQ. CDR3 residues: CASSPSFGEPYF. CDR3 in DNA: TGCGCCAGCAGCCCCTCCTTCGGCGAGCCGTACTTC.

This clonotype has only a few counts. V and J are TRBV3-1 and TRBJ1-5; no reliable D call. The CDR3 is made up of 14 amino acids. The germline V gene has CDR1 LGHDT and CDR2 YNNKEL (reference sequence). The V end was cut by 1 base, the J end by 3 bases, with 7 bases between. CDR3 protein: CASSQASVNQPQHF. In DNA, the CDR3 is TGTGCCAGCAGCCAAGCGTCAGTCAATCAGCCCCAGCATTTT. The full variable domain, rest sourced from reference TRBV3-1 and TRBJ1-5, is DTAVSQTPKYLVTQMGNDKSIKCEQNLGHDTMYWYKQDSKKFLKIMFSYNNKELIINETVPNRFSPKSPDKAHLNLHINSLELGDSAVYFCASSQASVNQPQHFGDGTRLSIL.

This chain uses TRBV2 with TRBJ2-1; TRBD2 agrees at 13 bases. This CDR3 contains 16 residues. CDR1 and CDR2 (germline): SNHLY, FYNNEI. Trimming cost V 6 bases and J 3 bases; bases outside gene matches: 5. CDR3 loop: CASRETSGGFYNEQFF. CDR3 sequence (DNA): TGTGCCAGCAGGGAGACTAGCGGGGGGTTCTACAATGAGCAGTTCTTC.

V usage is TRBV2 and J usage is TRBJ2-2, with D uncertain. The germline V gene encodes CDR1 SNHLY and CDR2 FYNNEI. The CDR3 covers 16 residues. The ends were cut back, 1 base at V and 1 base at J, with 10 bases in the middle. This CDR3 reads CASSEGPRRNTGELFF. As DNA, the CDR3 is TGTGCCAGCAGTGAAGGGCCACGCAGGAACACCGGGGAGCTGTTTTTT.

This clonotype was observed a few times. The V and J genes are TRBV18 and TRBJ2-1; perhaps D is TRBD1 or TRBD2 (5 bases each). Per the germline V gene, CDR1 is KGHSH and CDR2 is LQKENI. The CDR3 consists of 14 residues. Trimming took 1 base from V and 4 from J, leaving 8 bases between them. The CDR3 nucleotides are TGTGCCAGCTCACCACAGGGACCATACAATGAGCAGTTCTTC. Encoded protein: CASSPQGPYNEQFF.

This clonotype appeared many times. The rearrangement uses TRBV7-3 and TRBJ2-3; D remains ambiguous. CDR1 is SGHTA, CDR2 FQGTGA, per germline. This CDR3 spans 12 amino acids. V shed 5 bases and J shed 4 bases, with 7 bases lying between them. The CDR3 DNA is TGTGCCAGCAGCCCCAACGCAGATACGCAGTATTTT. Its translation is CASSPNADTQYF.

The gene calls are TRBV19 and TRBJ1-6; TRBD1 agrees at 9 bases. Germline CDR1 LNHDA, CDR2 SQIVND (reference sequence). The V and J ends lost 6 bases and 8 bases, in that order; junction bases with no gene match: 11. CDR3 size: 16 residues. In nucleotides, the CDR3 is TGTGCCAGTAGAACAGGGGGCGGTCACGGGGATTCACCCCTCCACTTT. Protein product: CASRTGGGHGDSPLHF.

The chain joins TRBV19 to TRBJ2-7, with TRBD2 identical over 9 bases. Germline V gives CDR1 LNHDA, CDR2 SQIVND (reference sequence). CDR3 length: 14 residues. The V segment lost 10 bases and the J segment 1 base; nucleotides outside the gene matches: 8. CDR3 DNA: TGTGCCACCTCGGAGACTAGCGGTTCCTACGAGCAGTACTTC. Protein: CATSETSGSYEQYF.

This chain connects TRBV11-2 to TRBJ1-1; 9 positions match TRBD1. Germline CDR1 reads SGHAT; CDR2 reads FQNNGV. V lost 5 bases, J lost 10 bases, and 8 bases stayed unmatched. This CDR3 has 13 residues. This CDR3 reads CASSRLGGQGAFF. CDR3 sequence (DNA): TGTGCCAGCAGCCGTCTCGGGGGACAGGGAGCTTTCTTT.

The chain employs TRBV12-3 or TRBV12-4 and TRBJ2-1, with TRBD2 matching 12 bases. The CDR3 covers 19 residues. V gave up 3 bases and J gave up 4 bases; unmatched junction bases: 13. Here the CDR3 DNA reads TGTGCCAGCAGTTTCGGCGGGCTAGCGGGAGGGCCGGGATACAATGAGCAGTTCTTC. It is translated as CASSFGGLAGGPGYNEQFF.

This clonotype was counted only a few times. V usage is TRBV6-5 and J usage is TRBJ1-5; TRBD1 aligns across 10 bases. In germline, CDR1 is MNHEY, CDR2 SVGAGI. This CDR3 is 17 amino acids long. J was trimmed by 0 bases and V by 6 bases; bases with no gene match: 8. The CDR3 DNA follows: TGTGCCAGCAGGTCCGGGACAGGGGTTTCTAGCAATCAGCCCCAGCATTTT. Translated, it gives CASRSGTGVSSNQPQHF.

The table lists this clonotype with many counts. The chain carries TRBV7-2 and TRBJ2-7, with 7 bases matching TRBD1. The J segment lost 4 bases and the V segment lost 0 bases, leaving 9 bases of the junction unmatched. Germline V gene data show CDR1 as SGHTA and CDR2 as FQGNSA. The CDR3 contains 16 residues. CDR3 protein: CASSLAALQGWYEQYF. The DNA for the CDR3 is TGTGCCAGCAGCTTAGCGGCTCTACAGGGGTGGTACGAGCAGTACTTC.

The table lists this clonotype with a few counts. The chain joins TRBV7-9 to TRBJ2-2, with 13 bases lining up with TRBD2. Germline loops: CDR1 SEHNR, CDR2 FQNEAQ (reference sequence). The trim removed 5 bases at V and 1 base at J, leaving 7 bases unmatched. The CDR3 extends over 18 amino acids. The CDR3 bases are TGTGCCAGCAGCGGACGGACTAGCGGGAGAGTGAACACCGGGGAGCTGTTTTTT. It yields the protein CASSGRTSGRVNTGELFF.

This clonotype was observed many times. The rearrangement joins TRBV7-9 to TRBJ1-1; a possible D gene is TRBD1 (5 bases). This CDR3 contains 14 residues. Deletions cut 5 bases from V and 0 bases from J, with 10 bases between. The germline gives CDR1 SEHNR, CDR2 FQNEAQ (reference sequence). The CDR3 is CASSARDLNTEAFF. DNA for the CDR3: TGTGCCAGCAGCGCCAGGGATTTGAACACTGAAGCTTTCTTT.

This clonotype was observed a handful of times. The rearrangement joins TRBV30 to TRBJ2-7; 10 bases fit TRBD2. CDR3 length: 15 amino acids. V dropped 3 bases and J dropped 6; count of bases not matched to a gene: 11. The germline CDR1 and CDR2 sequences are GTSNPN and SVGIG (reference sequence). Here the CDR3 reads CAWRSPGAGGREQYF. CDR3 sequence (DNA): TGTGCCTGGAGATCCCCGGGAGCGGGGGGGCGCGAGCAGTACTTC. Full variable domain (remainder filled in from reference TRBV30 and TRBJ2-7): SQTIHQWPATLVQPVGSPLSLECTVEGTSNPNLYWYRQAAGRGLQLLFYSVGIGQISSEVPQNLSASRPQDRQFILSSKKLLLSDSGFYLCAWRSPGAGGREQYFGPGTRLTVT.

This chain uses TRBV14 with TRBJ2-1; tentatively, D is TRBD2 (6 bases). The CDR3 totals 17 residues. Germline assignment: CDR1 SGHDN and CDR2 FVKESK. V lost 1 base, J lost 0 bases, and 13 bases lay in between. The DNA of the CDR3 is TGTGCCAGCAGCCAAGGGCAGCGGGTTCGCTCCTACAATGAGCAGTTCTTC. Residues: CASSQGQRVRSYNEQFF.